Detailed here is one T cell receptor (beta chain). Its antigen is as yet unknown. This sample was included in a study of a mutant IDH1 vaccine in newly diagnosed glioma. Whole-study context: Patients came in for eight vaccinations, in weeks 1, 3, 5, 7, 11, 15, 19 and 23.

Time point reported: week 23, last vaccination. The investigators gave 300 ug of mutant IDH1 20-mer peptide in each vaccine dose, together with topical imiquimod. The study enrolled donors with new WHO grade 3 or 4 IDH1-mutant, ATRX-lost astrocytomas. Clones were sequenced by immunoSEQ multiplex PCR, and TCRdb holds only the in-frame ones, with some missing. The sample yields about 41,000 clones, around 81% seen once. V shed 2 bases and J shed 7 bases, with 15 bases lying between them. Germline V gene data show CDR1 as SGHDN and CDR2 as FVKESK. The CDR3 has 14 amino acids. The sequenced sample was PBMCs, obtained from a glioma patient whose treatment included an IDH1 peptide vaccine. The sequence was collected from a woman aged 40 to 55 with glioma. Some clones in this sample may be carry-over from other donors' samples. V and J are TRBV14 and TRBJ2-7; no firm D call. CDR3 region: CASSQSQVLLEQYF. The CDR3 DNA is TGTGCCAGCAGCCAATCGCAAGTCCTCTTGGAGCAGTACTTC.